Listed below are T cell receptor beta chains from one sample, sequenced in a study of cytomegalovirus exposure and HLA in healthy donors. Clones were read by immunoSEQ multiplex PCR, and TCRdb kept only the in-frame ones, dropping some. The sample shows 150,000 to 200,000 clones, 70% to 80% of them seen only once. Material for sequencing was PBMCs. Receptor source: a woman in her 50s in good health and CMV-seronegative. Each CDR3 is given with its conserved first and last residue. Each record gives: V gene, clone size, J gene, D gene, CDR3 protein, CDR3 DNA. The D gene is left open where the match is weak. Only some rows state a clone size, as once, few, many or a class for expanded clones.

TRBV28	few	TRBJ1-1	NA	CASSPKAGLKAFF	TGTGCCAGCAGCCCCAAAGCGGGACTCAAAGCTTTCTTT
TRBV7-8	NA	TRBJ1-1	TRBD1	CASSSDRGEFSEAFF	TGTGCCAGCAGCTCGGACAGGGGCGAGTTCTCTGAAGCTTTCTTT
TRBV2	NA	TRBJ1-2	NA	CASRPNLQGYGYTF	TGTGCCAGCCGCCCCAACCTGCAGGGTTACGGCTACACCTTC
TRBV7-9	NA	TRBJ2-7	NA	CSSSLVTYEQYF	TGTTCCAGCAGCTTAGTAACCTACGAGCAGTACTTC
TRBV2	NA	TRBJ2-2	TRBD2	CASKPELAGFPGELFF	TGTGCCAGCAAGCCGGAACTAGCGGGATTCCCCGGGGAGCTGTTTTTT
TRBV5-1	NA	TRBJ2-7	TRBD1	CASSLLGQGSEEQYF	TGCGCCAGCAGCTTGCTAGGACAGGGATCAGAGGAGCAGTACTTC
TRBV2	NA	TRBJ2-4	TRBD2	CASSPTSGRSQHRDIQYF	TGTGCCAGCAGCCCAACTAGCGGGAGATCCCAACACCGGGACATTCAGTACTTC
TRBV6-6	once	TRBJ1-4	NA	CASRDNGWDEKLFF	TGTGCCAGCCGGGACAACGGGTGGGACGAAAAACTGTTTTTT
TRBV7-9	NA	TRBJ2-5	NA	CASSSQPAETQYF	TGTGCCAGCAGCTCCCAACCTGCGGAGACCCAGTACTTC
TRBV6-5	NA	TRBJ1-5	TRBD1	CASSDRAKQPQHF	TGTGCCAGCAGTGACAGGGCTAAGCAGCCCCAGCATTTT
TRBV5-1	NA	TRBJ2-1	TRBD1	CASSMGQGVGNEQFF	TGCGCCAGCAGCATGGGACAGGGAGTCGGGAATGAGCAGTTCTTC
TRBV9	NA	TRBJ2-7	NA	CASSVGGSGYYEQYF	TGTGCCAGCAGCGTAGGTGGTAGCGGTTATTACGAGCAGTACTTC
TRBV19	NA	TRBJ1-1	TRBD1	CASSVDRGKNTEAFF	TGTGCCAGTAGTGTTGACAGGGGAAAGAACACTGAAGCTTTCTTT
TRBV6-6	NA	TRBJ2-1	NA	CASRSLALPLDEQFF	TGTGCCAGCAGGTCACTAGCACTCCCCCTAGATGAGCAGTTCTTC
TRBV9	few	TRBJ2-3	NA	CASSGKRDTQYF	TGTGCCAGCAGCGGAAAGCGGGATACGCAGTATTTT
TRBV4-2	NA	TRBJ1-4	TRBD1	CASSQTGSGGEKLFF	TGTGCCAGCAGCCAAACCGGGTCAGGGGGAGAAAAACTGTTTTTT
TRBV4-1	NA	TRBJ2-1	NA	CASSHLSGTFNEQFF	TGCGCCAGCAGCCACCTCTCCGGGACTTTCAATGAGCAGTTCTTC
TRBV6-5	NA	TRBJ2-1	NA	CASSRGGNEQFF	TGTGCCAGCAGTAGGGGGGGCAATGAGCAGTTCTTC
TRBV5-1	once	TRBJ2-7	NA	CASSLAWTPRPYEQYF	TGCGCCAGCAGCTTGGCGTGGACTCCGAGGCCCTACGAGCAGTACTTC
TRBV6-5	NA	TRBJ1-1	NA	CASSTRDKGTEAFF	TGTGCCAGCAGTACCCGGGACAAGGGCACTGAAGCTTTCTTT
TRBV30	NA	TRBJ2-3	TRBD2	CAWSVSGSGGPDTQYF	TGTGCCTGGAGTGTATCAGGGTCGGGGGGACCAGATACGCAGTATTTT
TRBV29-1	NA	TRBJ2-3	TRBD2	CSVDLTSGGTDTQYF	TGCAGCGTTGACCTGACTAGCGGGGGTACAGATACGCAGTATTTT
TRBV11-2	once	TRBJ1-3	TRBD1	CASSSDRVRNTIYF	TGTGCCAGCAGCTCAGACAGGGTCAGGAACACCATATATTTT
TRBV11-2	NA	TRBJ1-6	NA	CASSLWGPSGDYNSPLHF	TGTGCCAGCAGCTTATGGGGCCCTTCCGGTGATTATAATTCACCCCTCCACTTT
TRBV30	once	TRBJ1-3	NA	CAWSATVRAGNTIYF	TGTGCCTGGAGTGCCACCGTAAGAGCTGGAAACACCATATATTTT
TRBV15	once	TRBJ1-5	TRBD1	CATSTRTGFNQPQHF	TGTGCCACCAGCACCCGGACAGGTTTCAATCAGCCCCAGCATTTT
TRBV25-1	few	TRBJ2-5	NA	CASSDQLGLETQYF	TGTGCCAGCAGTGACCAGTTGGGGCTGGAGACCCAGTACTTC
TRBV20-1	NA	TRBJ2-7	NA	CSASALYEQYF	TGCAGTGCTAGCGCCCTCTACGAGCAGTACTTC
TRBV4-1	NA	TRBJ1-1	NA	CASSQILPPPEKEAFF	TGCGCCAGCAGCCAAATTTTACCGCCTCCCGAGAAAGAAGCTTTCTTT
TRBV4-3	NA	TRBJ2-1	NA	CASSQEAATEQFF	TGCGCCAGCAGCCAAGAGGCGGCGACTGAGCAGTTCTTC
TRBV2	NA	TRBJ2-2	TRBD2	CAIGGADALGTGELFF	TGTGCCATCGGGGGGGCGGACGCCCTTGGGACCGGGGAGCTGTTTTTT
TRBV7-2	NA	TRBJ1-4	NA	CASTNSRGVGEKLFF	TGTGCCAGCACCAACTCGCGGGGGGTGGGTGAAAAACTGTTTTTT
TRBV7-9	NA	TRBJ1-1	NA	CASSLARQMNTEAFF	TGTGCCAGCAGCTTAGCGCGACAGATGAACACTGAAGCTTTCTTT
TRBV27	NA	TRBJ1-6	TRBD1	CASRAGGNSPLHF	TGTGCCAGCAGGGCAGGGGGCAATTCACCCCTCCACTTT
TRBV6-1	NA	TRBJ1-6	NA	CASSRTENSPLHF	TGTGCCAGCTCCCGGACAGAAAATTCACCCCTCCACTTT
TRBV28	few	TRBJ2-1	TRBD2	CASRLPGLVRYEQFF	TGTGCCAGCAGACTACCGGGACTAGTACGTTATGAGCAGTTCTTC
TRBV5-1	NA	TRBJ1-5	TRBD1	CASSSQGERGQPQHF	TGCGCCAGCAGCTCACAGGGGGAACGCGGGCAGCCCCAGCATTTT
TRBV7-9	NA	TRBJ1-3	NA	CASSLRTDRLSGNTIYF	TGTGCCAGCAGCTTAAGGACAGACAGGCTCTCTGGAAACACCATATATTTT
TRBV2	NA	TRBJ1-2	TRBD1	CASRAGIGGDRANYGYTF	TGTGCCAGCAGGGCGGGGATTGGTGGGGACAGAGCTAACTATGGCTACACCTTC
TRBV2	NA	TRBJ1-5	TRBD1	CASTDRAFGNQPQHF	TGTGCCAGCACCGACAGGGCTTTTGGCAATCAGCCCCAGCATTTT
TRBV4-3	few	TRBJ2-5	NA	CASSQDIGREETQYF	TGCGCCAGCAGCCAAGATATAGGCAGGGAAGAGACCCAGTACTTC
TRBV11-3	NA	TRBJ2-5	NA	CASSPGGDVGGIETQYF	TGTGCCAGCAGCCCGGGCGGGGACGTAGGAGGTATAGAGACCCAGTACTTC
TRBV5-1	NA	TRBJ2-7	TRBD1	CASSLVAQGISYEQYF	TGCGCCAGCAGCTTGGTAGCACAGGGGATATCCTACGAGCAGTACTTC
TRBV5-1	NA	TRBJ1-4	NA	CASSFQGLANEKLFF	TGCGCCAGCAGCTTTCAGGGGTTGGCTAATGAAAAACTGTTTTTT
TRBV5-1	once	TRBJ1-6	NA	CASSPQGTSVDSPLHF	TGCGCCAGCAGCCCCCAGGGGACGTCCGTCGATTCACCCCTCCACTTT
TRBV27	once	TRBJ1-5	NA	CASSLLADSNQPQHF	TGTGCCAGCAGTTTACTAGCAGATAGCAATCAGCCCCAGCATTTT
TRBV7-2	NA	TRBJ2-7	NA	CASSSQQGFEQYF	TGTGCCAGCAGCTCCCAACAGGGTTTCGAGCAGTACTTC
TRBV5-1	NA	TRBJ2-2	TRBD1	CASSQTGGETGELFF	TGCGCCAGCAGCCAAACAGGGGGTGAGACCGGGGAGCTGTTTTTT
TRBV7-9	once	TRBJ1-1	NA	CASSPRTVQAFF	TGTGCCAGCAGCCCCCGGACTGTTCAGGCTTTCTTT
TRBV6-1	NA	TRBJ2-1	TRBD1	CASRFGTGDNEQFF	TGTGCCAGCAGATTTGGGACAGGGGACAATGAGCAGTTCTTC
TRBV5-1	NA	TRBJ1-1	TRBD1	CASSLVSGTGKSEAFF	TGCGCCAGCAGCTTGGTATCGGGGACAGGTAAATCTGAAGCTTTCTTT
TRBV27	NA	TRBJ1-2	NA	CASSPWQGNGYTF	TGTGCCAGCAGTCCCTGGCAGGGGAATGGCTACACCTTC